This T cell receptor (beta chain) was sequenced in a study of CD8+ T cells in alopecia areata. The overall study: The study gave tofacitinib for 6 to 18 months, then 6 months off drug. Study-level results: An increase in clonality over normal scalp was evident in lesional scalp, especially alopecia totalis/universalis.

It was from alopecia areata patients that lesional scalp punch biopsies and peripheral blood were collected. A FACSAria was used to sort CD4+ and CD8+ T cells. These cells came from PBMCs. CDR3 length: 13 amino acids. Trimming removed 3 bases from V and 6 bases from J, with 13 bases in between. Germline V gives CDR1 SGHRS, CDR2 YFSETQ. Following extraction, RNA underwent reverse transcription to cDNA, which served as the sequencing template. Generated by immunoSEQ multiplex PCR, the TCRdb table keeps only in-frame clones and is missing some. The sample lists approximately 57,000 clones, around 96% occurring once. On this clone itself: Its antigen remains unidentified.

The TCR comes from a human donor with alopecia areata. The chain combines TRBV5-1 with TRBJ2-7; tentatively, D is TRBD1 (5 bases). This specimen was CD8+ T cells sorted from blood, taken at week 0. DNA of the CDR3: TGCGCCAGCAGCTACACGCAGGGCCGCGAGCAGTACTTC. This codes for CASSYTQGREQYF.